This T cell receptor (beta chain) was obtained from a study of blood T cell repertoires in COVID-19. For the study at large: Samples of COVID-19 (acute and convalescent) were obtained from the United States, Italy and Spain. Sources were T cells, B-cell-depleted T cells, or PBMCs; the material itself was cDNA or gDNA.

Authors' methods: Researchers report that nucleated cell counts were estimated from reference gene primer amplification. Produced via immunoSEQ multiplex PCR; TCRdb's table is partial and in-frame only. V and J calls and clone size are as listed in that table; D and trimming were resolved from the DNA. The data contain over 350,000 clones, 75% to 90% of them singletons. The germline gives CDR1 MNHNS, CDR2 SASEGT. The CDR3 sequence is 15 residues long. The V end lost 3 bases, the J end lost 0 bases, and 12 bases lay between the germline ends. Source material: peripheral blood. This TCR derives from a woman in her twenties or thirties with active or convalescent COVID-19. The chain is built from TRBV6-1 and TRBJ2-7; TRBD2 might be the D (6 bases). In nucleotides, the CDR3 is TGTGCCAGCAGTGAGGGGCGGGATCGCTCCTACGAGCAGTACTTC. This encodes CASSEGRDRSYEQYF.